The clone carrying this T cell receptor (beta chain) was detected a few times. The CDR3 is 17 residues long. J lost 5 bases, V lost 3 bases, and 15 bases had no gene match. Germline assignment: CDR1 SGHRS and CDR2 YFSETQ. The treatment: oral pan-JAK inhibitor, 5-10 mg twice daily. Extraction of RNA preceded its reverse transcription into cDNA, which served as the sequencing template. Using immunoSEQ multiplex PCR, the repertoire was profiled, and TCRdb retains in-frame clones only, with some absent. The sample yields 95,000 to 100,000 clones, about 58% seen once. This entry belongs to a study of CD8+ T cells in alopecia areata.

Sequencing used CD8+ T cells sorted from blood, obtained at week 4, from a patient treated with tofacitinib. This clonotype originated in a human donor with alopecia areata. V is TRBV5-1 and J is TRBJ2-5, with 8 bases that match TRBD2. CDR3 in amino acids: CASSSSWSSGSIETQYF. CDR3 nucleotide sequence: TGCGCCAGCAGCTCTAGCTGGTCAAGCGGGAGTATTGAGACCCAGTACTTC.